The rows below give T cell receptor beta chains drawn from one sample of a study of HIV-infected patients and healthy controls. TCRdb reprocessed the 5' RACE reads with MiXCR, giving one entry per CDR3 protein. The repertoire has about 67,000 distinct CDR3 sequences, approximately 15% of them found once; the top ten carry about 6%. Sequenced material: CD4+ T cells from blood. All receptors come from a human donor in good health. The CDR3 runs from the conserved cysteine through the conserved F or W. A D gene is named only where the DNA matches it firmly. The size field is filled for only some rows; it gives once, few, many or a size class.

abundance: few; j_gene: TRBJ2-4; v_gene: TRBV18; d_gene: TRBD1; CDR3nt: TGTGCCAGCTCAAAGACAGGGGGAGCCAAAAACATTCAGTACTTC; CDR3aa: CASSKTGGAKNIQYF
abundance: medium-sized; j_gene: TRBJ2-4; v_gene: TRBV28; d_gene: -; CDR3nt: TGTGCCAGCAGTTTAGGTGAAAACATTCAGTACTTC; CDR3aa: CASSLGENIQYF
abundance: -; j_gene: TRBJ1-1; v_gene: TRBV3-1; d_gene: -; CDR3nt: TGTGCCAGCAGCCGAGGGGGGGTTGAAGCTTTCTTT; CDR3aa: CASSRGGVEAFF
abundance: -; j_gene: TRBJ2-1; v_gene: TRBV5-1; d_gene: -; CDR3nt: TGCGCCAGCCTGTTGGGGGCGGGGTACAATGAGCAGTTCTTC; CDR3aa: CASLLGAGYNEQFF
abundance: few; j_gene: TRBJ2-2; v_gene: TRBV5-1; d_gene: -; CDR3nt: TGCGCCAGCAGCTCCCGGGACCCAGCCGGGGAGCTGTTTTTT; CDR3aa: CASSSRDPAGELFF
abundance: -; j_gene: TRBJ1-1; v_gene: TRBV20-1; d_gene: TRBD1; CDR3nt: TGCAGTGCTGCCCGACAGGGCACAGGGAACACTGAAGCTTTCTTT; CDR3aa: CSAARQGTGNTEAFF
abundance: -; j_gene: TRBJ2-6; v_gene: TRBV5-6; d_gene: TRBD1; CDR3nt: TGTGCCAGCAGCTCCCAACCTGACAGGGCCCTTACCTCTGGGGCCAACGTCCTGACTTTC; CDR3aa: CASSSQPDRALTSGANVLTF
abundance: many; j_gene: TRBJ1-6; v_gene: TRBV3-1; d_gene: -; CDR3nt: TGTGCCAGCAGCCAACCGGGACAACAGTTTGTAACCCTCCACTTT; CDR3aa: CASSQPGQQFVTLHF
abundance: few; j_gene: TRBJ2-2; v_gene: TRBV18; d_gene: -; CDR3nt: TGTGCCAGCTCAGTCCGGGAGTCGCACACCGGGGAGCTGTTTTTT; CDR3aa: CASSVRESHTGELFF
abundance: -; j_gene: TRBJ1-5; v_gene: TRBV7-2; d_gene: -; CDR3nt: TGTGCCAGCAGCTTAGAGAGCGGTTACGGACAGCCCCAGCATTTT; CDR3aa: CASSLESGYGQPQHF
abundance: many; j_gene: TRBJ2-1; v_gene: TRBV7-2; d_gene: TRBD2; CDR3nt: TGTGCCAGCAGCTTAGGTCAAGGTAGCGGGAGGAATGAGCAGTTCTTC; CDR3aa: CASSLGQGSGRNEQFF
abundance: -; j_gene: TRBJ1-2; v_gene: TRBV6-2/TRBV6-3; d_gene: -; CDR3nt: TGTGCCAGCAACAACGGGGCAGGGTGGCAGATCACCTTC; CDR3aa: CASNNGAGWQITF
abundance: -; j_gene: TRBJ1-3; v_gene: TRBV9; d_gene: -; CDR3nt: TGTGCCAGCAGCGAATTAAGCGGACGAACAAACACCATATATTTT; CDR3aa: CASSELSGRTNTIYF
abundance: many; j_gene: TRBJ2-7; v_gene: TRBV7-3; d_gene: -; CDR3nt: TGTGCCAGCAGCCAAACCGGCACAGGGTATTACGAGCAGTACTTC; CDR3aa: CASSQTGTGYYEQYF
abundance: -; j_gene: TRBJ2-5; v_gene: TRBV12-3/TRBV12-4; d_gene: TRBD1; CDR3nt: TGTGCCAGCAGTTTCCCACAGGGGCAAGAGACCCAGTACTTC; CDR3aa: CASSFPQGQETQYF
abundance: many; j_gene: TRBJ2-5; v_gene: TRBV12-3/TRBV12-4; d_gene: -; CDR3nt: TGTGCCAGCAGTTTTGACAGCCCAGGCAGGGAGACCCAGTACTTC; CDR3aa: CASSFDSPGRETQYF
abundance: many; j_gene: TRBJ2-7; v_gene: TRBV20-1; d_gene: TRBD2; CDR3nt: TGCAGTGCGACTAGCGGGGGAAGCGAGCAGTACTTC; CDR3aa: CSATSGGSEQYF
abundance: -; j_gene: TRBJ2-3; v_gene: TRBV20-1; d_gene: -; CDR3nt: TGCAGTGCTAGAGATCTCGGCTTCCGCGCAGATACGCAGTATTTT; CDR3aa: CSARDLGFRADTQYF
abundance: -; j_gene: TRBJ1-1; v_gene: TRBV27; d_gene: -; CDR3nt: TGTGCCAGCAGTTTCAGGACAGCCAACGGGCAGAACACTGAAGCTTTCTTT; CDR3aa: CASSFRTANGQNTEAFF
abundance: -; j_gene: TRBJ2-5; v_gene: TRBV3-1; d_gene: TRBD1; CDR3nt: TGTGCCAGCAGCCAAAGGACAGGTATCGAGACCCAGTACTTC; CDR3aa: CASSQRTGIETQYF
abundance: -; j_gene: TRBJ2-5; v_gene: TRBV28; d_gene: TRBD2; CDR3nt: TGTGCCAGCAGTTTAGGGGGACTAGCGGGGGTTCGAGAGACCCAGTACTTC; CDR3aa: CASSLGGLAGVRETQYF
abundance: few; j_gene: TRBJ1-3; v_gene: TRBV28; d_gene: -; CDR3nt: TGTGCCAGCAGTTTTCAGCGGGGGCGAGGAAACACCATATATTTT; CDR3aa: CASSFQRGRGNTIYF
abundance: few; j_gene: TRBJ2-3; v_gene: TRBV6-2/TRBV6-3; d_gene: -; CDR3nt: TGTGCCAGCAGTTCACGGGTTGGGTCCCCCACAGATACGCAGTATTTT; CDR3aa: CASSSRVGSPTDTQYF
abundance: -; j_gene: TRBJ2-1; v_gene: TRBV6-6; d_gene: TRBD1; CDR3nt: TGTGCCAGCAGTTACGAGACAGGGACGCAGTTCTTC; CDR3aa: CASSYETGTQFF
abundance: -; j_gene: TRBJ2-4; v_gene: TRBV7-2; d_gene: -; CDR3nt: TGTGCCAGCAGCTTGGGCAGTTCCAAAAACATTCAGTACTTC; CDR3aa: CASSLGSSKNIQYF
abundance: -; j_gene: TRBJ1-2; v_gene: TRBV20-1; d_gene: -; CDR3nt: TGCAGTGCAGGTAGCGGGACGGGATATGGCTACACCTTC; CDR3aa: CSAGSGTGYGYTF
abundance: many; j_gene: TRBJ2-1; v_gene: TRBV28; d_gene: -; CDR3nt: TGTGCCAGCAGTGTGAGTGGGACAAATGAGCAGTTCTTC; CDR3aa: CASSVSGTNEQFF
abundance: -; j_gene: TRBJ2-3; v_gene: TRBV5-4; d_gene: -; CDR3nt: TGTGCCAGGGGCAAAGAGGGGGTCACAGATACGCAGTATTTT; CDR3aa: CARGKEGVTDTQYF
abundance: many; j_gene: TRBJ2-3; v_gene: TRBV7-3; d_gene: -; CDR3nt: TGTGCCAGCAGCTTTTTGCGGGAATCGGAGCAGTATTTT; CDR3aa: CASSFLRESEQYF
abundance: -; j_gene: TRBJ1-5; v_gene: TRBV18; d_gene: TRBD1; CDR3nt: TGTGCCAGCTCGCCAGGGACAGGGGGCAATCAGCCCCAGCATTTT; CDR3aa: CASSPGTGGNQPQHF
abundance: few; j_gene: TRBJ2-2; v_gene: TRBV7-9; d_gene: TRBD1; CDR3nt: TGTGCCAGCAGCCCGGGGACAGGGTATACACCGAACACCGGGGAGCTGTTTTTT; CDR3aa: CASSPGTGYTPNTGELFF
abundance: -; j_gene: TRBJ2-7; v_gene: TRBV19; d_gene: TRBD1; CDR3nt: TGTGCCAGTAGTTCATTGGGACAGACTTCCTACGAGCAGTACTTC; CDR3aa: CASSSLGQTSYEQYF
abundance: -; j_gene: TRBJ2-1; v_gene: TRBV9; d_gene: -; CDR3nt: TGTGCCAGCAGCGTAGAGGCCGGGACCCTGGGGTACAATGAGCAGTTCTTC; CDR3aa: CASSVEAGTLGYNEQFF
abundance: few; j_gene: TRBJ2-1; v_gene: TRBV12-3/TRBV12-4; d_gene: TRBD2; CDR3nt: TGTGCCAGCAGTTTTACTAGCGGGAGGTATGAGCAGTTCTTC; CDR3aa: CASSFTSGRYEQFF
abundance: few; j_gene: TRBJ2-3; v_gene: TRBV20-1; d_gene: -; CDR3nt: TGCAGTGCTAGAGCCGTCCAGAGTCCTAGCACAGATACGCAGTATTTT; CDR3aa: CSARAVQSPSTDTQYF
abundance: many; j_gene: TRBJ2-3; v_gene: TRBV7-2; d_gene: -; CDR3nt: TGTGCCAGCAGCTTAGCTGGGGGCCGGGTCGATACGCAGTATTTT; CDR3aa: CASSLAGGRVDTQYF
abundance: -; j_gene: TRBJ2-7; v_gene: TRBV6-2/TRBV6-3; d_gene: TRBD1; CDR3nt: TGTGCCAGCACCCCTTACCGAGGACAGGGGTCTCGCGAGCAGTACTTC; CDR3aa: CASTPYRGQGSREQYF
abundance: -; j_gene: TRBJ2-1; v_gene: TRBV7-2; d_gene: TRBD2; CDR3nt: TGTGCCAGCAGCTTAGTTCCGGGACTAGCTACCTACAATGAGCAGTTCTTC; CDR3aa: CASSLVPGLATYNEQFF
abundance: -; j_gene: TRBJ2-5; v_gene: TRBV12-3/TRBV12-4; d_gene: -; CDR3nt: TGTGCCAGCAGTTTATGGTCGGTTTCAGAGACCCAGTACTTC; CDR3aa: CASSLWSVSETQYF
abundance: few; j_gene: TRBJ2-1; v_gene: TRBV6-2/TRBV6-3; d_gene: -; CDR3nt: TGTGCCAGCACTTACGGGCTAGTCAGGGGTTATGAGCAGTTCTTC; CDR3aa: CASTYGLVRGYEQFF
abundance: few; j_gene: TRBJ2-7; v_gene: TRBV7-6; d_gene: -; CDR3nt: TGTGCCAGCAGCTTAAATGAGGGAATGGACTACGAGCAGTACTTC; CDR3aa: CASSLNEGMDYEQYF
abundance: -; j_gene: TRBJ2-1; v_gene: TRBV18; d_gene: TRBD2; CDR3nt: TGTGCCAGCTCTCCGAGGCCAGCGGGGGGTACCTACAATGAGCAGTTCTTC; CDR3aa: CASSPRPAGGTYNEQFF
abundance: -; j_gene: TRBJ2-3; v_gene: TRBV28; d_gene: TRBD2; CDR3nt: TGTGCCAGCAGTTTCCTAGCGGGTATTAATACGCAGTATTTT; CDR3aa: CASSFLAGINTQYF
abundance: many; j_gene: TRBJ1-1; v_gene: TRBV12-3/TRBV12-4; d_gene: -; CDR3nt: TGTGCCAGCAGTTTTGGACAGTTGAACACTGAAGCTTTCTTT; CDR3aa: CASSFGQLNTEAFF
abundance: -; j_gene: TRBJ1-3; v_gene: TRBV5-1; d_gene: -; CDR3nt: TGCGCCAGCAGCGCGGGCCCCCAAGGAGCTGGAAACACCATATATTTT; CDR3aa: CASSAGPQGAGNTIYF
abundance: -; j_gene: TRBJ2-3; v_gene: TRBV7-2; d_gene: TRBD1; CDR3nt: TGTGCCAGCAGCCCCGGACAGGGGGCGTTAGATACGCAGTATTTT; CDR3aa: CASSPGQGALDTQYF
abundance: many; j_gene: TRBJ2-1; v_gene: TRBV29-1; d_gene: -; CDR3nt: TGCAGCGTTGGATTGCGATCTGAGCAGTTCTTC; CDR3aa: CSVGLRSEQFF
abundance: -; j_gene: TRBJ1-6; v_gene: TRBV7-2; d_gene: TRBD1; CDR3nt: TGTGCCAGCAGCAACCCGGGACAGAAGAATCTTAATAATTCACCCCTCCACTTT; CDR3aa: CASSNPGQKNLNNSPLHF
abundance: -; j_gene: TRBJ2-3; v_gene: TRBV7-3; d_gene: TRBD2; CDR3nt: TGTGCCAGCAGCAAGACTAGCGGGAGGGCAGATACGCAGTATTTT; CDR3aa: CASSKTSGRADTQYF
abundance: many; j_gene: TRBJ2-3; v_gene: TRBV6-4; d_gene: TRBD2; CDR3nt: TGTGCCAGCAGCGGGACTAGTGGGTCAGATACGCAGTATTTT; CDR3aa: CASSGTSGSDTQYF
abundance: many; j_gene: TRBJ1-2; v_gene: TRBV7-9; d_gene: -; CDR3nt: TGTGCCAGCAGCTTAGACGATCATCCCCTAAAGGATGGCTACACCTTC; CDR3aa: CASSLDDHPLKDGYTF
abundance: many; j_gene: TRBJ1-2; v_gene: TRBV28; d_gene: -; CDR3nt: TGTGCCAGCAGTTTATCGGGGGGCGACTACACCTTC; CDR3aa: CASSLSGGDYTF